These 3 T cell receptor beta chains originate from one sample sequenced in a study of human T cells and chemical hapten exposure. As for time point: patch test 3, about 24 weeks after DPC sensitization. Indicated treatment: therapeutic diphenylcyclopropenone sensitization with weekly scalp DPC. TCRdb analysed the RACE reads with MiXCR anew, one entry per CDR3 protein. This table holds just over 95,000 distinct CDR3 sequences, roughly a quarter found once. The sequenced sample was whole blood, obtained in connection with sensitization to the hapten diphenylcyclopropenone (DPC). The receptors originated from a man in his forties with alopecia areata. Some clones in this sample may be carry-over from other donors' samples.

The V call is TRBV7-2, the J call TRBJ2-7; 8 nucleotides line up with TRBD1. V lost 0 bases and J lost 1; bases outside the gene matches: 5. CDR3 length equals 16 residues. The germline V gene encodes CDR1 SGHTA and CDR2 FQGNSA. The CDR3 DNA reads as TGTGCCAGCAGCTTAGCCCGAGGACAGGGATCCTACGAGCAGTACTTC. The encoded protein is CASSLARGQGSYEQYF.

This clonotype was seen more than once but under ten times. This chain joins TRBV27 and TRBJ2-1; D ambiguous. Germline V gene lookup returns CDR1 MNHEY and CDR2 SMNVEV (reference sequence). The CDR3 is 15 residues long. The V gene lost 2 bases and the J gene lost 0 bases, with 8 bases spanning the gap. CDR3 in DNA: TGTGCCAGCAGTTTAGATCGGAGCTCCTACAATGAGCAGTTCTTC. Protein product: CASSLDRSSYNEQFF.

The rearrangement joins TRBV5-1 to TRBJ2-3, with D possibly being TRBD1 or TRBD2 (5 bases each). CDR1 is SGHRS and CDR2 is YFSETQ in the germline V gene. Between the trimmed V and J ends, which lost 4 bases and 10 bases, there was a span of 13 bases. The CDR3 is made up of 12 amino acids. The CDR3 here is CASSPEGSPQYF. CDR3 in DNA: TGCGCCAGCAGCCCTGAGGGGTCCCCGCAGTATTTT.